These T cell receptor beta chains were read from a single sample in a study of regulatory T cells in long-lasting Graves disease. TCRdb passed the multiplex PCR reads through MiXCR, listing each CDR3 protein once. The sample shows some 300,000 distinct CDR3 sequences, 22% of them seen only once. Sequencing was performed on peripheral blood mononuclear cells (PBMCs), taken when the disease was refractory, from a patient treated with antithyroid drugs. Receptors were obtained from a female donor with Graves disease. CDR3s include the opening cysteine and the closing phenylalanine or tryptophan. A D gene is named only where the DNA matches it firmly. Clone size is shown for a subset of rows, as once, few, many or a class of expanded clone.

clone_size | j_call | d_call | v_call | cdr3_nt | cdr3_aa
NA | TRBJ2-2 | NA | TRBV9 | TGTGCCAGCAGCGTGGAGCAGGGGCGCGTAAGCGGGGGGGAGCTGTTTTTT | CASSVEQGRVSGGELFF
NA | TRBJ1-6 | NA | TRBV7-2 | TGTGCCAGCAGCTCCCAGACTGGACAATTGAGTTCACCCCTCCACTTT | CASSSQTGQLSSPLHF
many | TRBJ2-2 | TRBD2 | TRBV6-5 | TGTGCCAGCAGTTACCGGGAGGAGTTGACCGGGGAGCTGTTTTTT | CASSYREELTGELFF
once | TRBJ2-3 | NA | TRBV15 | TGTGCCACCAGCAGAGCGGTTTTGGAAGGTACGCAGTATTTT | CATSRAVLEGTQYF
few | TRBJ1-5 | NA | TRBV5-1 | TGCGCCAGCAGCTTGGAAGGGAATAGCAATCAGCCCCAGCATTTT | CASSLEGNSNQPQHF
few | TRBJ2-5 | NA | TRBV7-2 | TGTGCCAGCAGCTTCCCACCCGAAGAGACCCAGTACTTC | CASSFPPEETQYF
many | TRBJ2-7 | TRBD1 | TRBV7-9 | TGTGCCAGCAGCCCGGGACAGGGGAACTACGAGCAGTACTTC | CASSPGQGNYEQYF
few | TRBJ2-7 | TRBD1 | TRBV29-1 | TGCAGCATTGGGACAGGGTACGAGCAGTACTTC | CSIGTGYEQYF
many | TRBJ2-6 | NA | TRBV30 | TGTGCCTGGAGTCCGGACCCCGGGGCCAACGTCCTGACTTTC | CAWSPDPGANVLTF
few | TRBJ1-6 | NA | TRBV7-9 | TGTGCCAGCAGCTTAGGGAGGGAATCACCCCTCCACTTT | CASSLGRESPLHF
few | TRBJ2-7 | TRBD2 | TRBV10-3 | TGTGCCATCAGTGAGACTAGCGACGAGCAGTACTTC | CAISETSDEQYF
many | TRBJ2-2 | NA | TRBV12-3/TRBV12-4 | TGTGCCAGCAGTCTCTCATACCGTTCGAACACCGGGGAGCTGTTTTTT | CASSLSYRSNTGELFF
few | TRBJ2-2 | TRBD1 | TRBV13 | TGTGCCAGCAGCTCACTCCTCCACAGGGGTGGCACCGGGGAGCTGTTTTTT | CASSSLLHRGGTGELFF
many | TRBJ2-7 | NA | TRBV20-1 | TGCAGTGCCCCCGGGGAGTCACTCTACGAGCAGTACTTC | CSAPGESLYEQYF
many | TRBJ1-6 | NA | TRBV20-1 | TGCAGTGCTAGAGGCGAAGAGGGTTCCTATAATTCACCCCTCCACTTT | CSARGEEGSYNSPLHF
NA | TRBJ2-6 | NA | TRBV19 | TGTGCCAGTAGTATACGGTTAGTTTCGGAGGCTGGGGCCAACGTCCTGACTTTC | CASSIRLVSEAGANVLTF
few | TRBJ2-3 | NA | TRBV28 | TGTGCCAGCAGTGATACAGGGTTTGCAGATACGCAGTATTTT | CASSDTGFADTQYF
few | TRBJ2-3 | NA | TRBV15 | TGTGCCACCAGCACTAGACAGGGCCAGCGGGGCACAGATACGCAGTATTTT | CATSTRQGQRGTDTQYF
NA | TRBJ2-5 | TRBD2 | TRBV27 | TGTGCCAGCAGCCCTCGGACTAGCGGGAGGGGTGGGACCCAGTACTTC | CASSPRTSGRGGTQYF
few | TRBJ2-7 | NA | TRBV20-1 | TGCAGTGCAACCGGGACCAAGACCCTGGACTACGAGCAGTACTTC | CSATGTKTLDYEQYF
NA | TRBJ1-1 | NA | TRBV15 | TGTGCCACCAGCAGAGATTTCAGGGGAACTGAAGCTTTCTTT | CATSRDFRGTEAFF
NA | TRBJ2-5 | NA | TRBV15 | TGTGCCACCAGCAGAGACCGGGGGACAGTCCAAGAGACCCAGTACTTC | CATSRDRGTVQETQYF